Presented here are 4 T cell receptor beta chains from one specimen sequenced in a study of blood T cell repertoires in COVID-19. The data were produced by immunoSEQ multiplex PCR, yet TCRdb's version contains in-frame clones alone and is incomplete. The sample shows around 50,000 clones, roughly 90% of them seen only once. Sequencing used peripheral blood. These receptor sequences come from a human donor in a cohort sampled during active COVID-19.

V and J are TRBV7-2 and TRBJ2-1; D gene unclear. The CDR3 sequence is 14 residues long. Germline CDR1 and CDR2: SGHTA and FQGNSA. Trimming removed 1 base at V and 4 bases at J, with 8 bases between. CDR3 loop: CASSLGLEYNEQFF. The DNA for the CDR3 is TGTGCCAGCAGCTTAGGACTGGAGTACAATGAGCAGTTCTTC. Full variable domain (remainder filled in from reference TRBV7-2 and TRBJ2-1): GAGVSQSPSNKVTEKGKDVELRCDPISGHTALYWYRQSLGQGLEFLIYFQGNSAPDKSGLPSDRFSAERTGGSVSTLTIQRTQQEDSAVYLCASSLGLEYNEQFFGPGTRLTVL.

This chain uses TRBV18 with TRBJ2-1; D is unresolved. From germline, CDR1 is KGHSH and CDR2 LQKENI. Trimming removed 5 bases from V and 6 bases from J, with 20 bases in between. CDR3 length equals 16 residues. The CDR3 loop is CASSFSLGTLGNEQFF. DNA of the CDR3: TGTGCCAGCTCATTTTCACTCGGTACCCTAGGCAATGAGCAGTTCTTC.

This rearrangement joins TRBV4-3 to TRBJ2-7; 12 bases are shared with TRBD1. The CDR3 is made up of 16 amino acids. Trimming cost V 0 bases and J 4 bases; bases outside gene matches: 4. Germline assignment: CDR1 LGHNA and CDR2 YSLEER. The CDR3 DNA follows: TGCGCCAGCAGCCAAGATCTGGGACAGGGGGCTTACGAGCAGTACTTC. Its translation: CASSQDLGQGAYEQYF.

This chain connects TRBV6-5 to TRBJ1-6; TRBD1 matches at 7 bases. The length of the CDR3 is 15 residues. The germline V gene encodes CDR1 MNHEY and CDR2 SVGAGI. V was clipped by 6 bases and J by 5 bases; unmatched bases: 7. CDR3 region: CASRLGDRDNSPLHF. As DNA, the CDR3 is TGTGCCAGCAGACTTGGGGACAGAGATAATTCACCCCTCCACTTT.